This paragraph covers one TCR beta chain sequence. Its antigen is unknown. The sample originates from a study of vaccination and CD4 T cells after COVID-19. Germline values: CDR1 DFQATT, CDR2 SNEGSKA (reference sequence). Trimming removed 0 bases from V and 8 bases from J; junction bases left unmatched: 6. CDR3 length equals 15 residues. Cultured CD4+ T-cell DNA underwent Oncomine TCR Beta short-read sequencing. TCRdb itself ran the PCR reads through MiXCR, one entry per CDR3 protein. The sample comprises roughly 20,000 distinct CDR3 sequences, roughly three fifths of which are singletons, and 8.5% to 10% rests with the top ten. Treatment described: roughly 10-day PBMC culture with coronavirus spike peptide pools or control peptides (ViraFEST assay).

This specimen was CD4+ T cells from blood, cultured in vitro, taken after SARS-CoV-2 vaccination. The source of this sequence is a human donor who had recovered from COVID-19. J is TRBJ2-3 and V is TRBV20-1; 12 positions agree with TRBD2. The CDR3 region is CSARDTLAGGRTQYF. The DNA of the CDR3 is TGCAGTGCTAGAGATACCCTAGCGGGAGGGCGTACGCAGTATTTT.